The next 30 T cell receptor beta chains were all read from a single sample in a study of type 1 regulatory T cells. These receptors lack a known antigen. TCRdb analysed the reads with MiXCR anew, one entry per CDR3 protein. The sample shows more than 20,000 distinct CDR3 sequences, approximately 72% of them seen only once. Input material: cultured T cells, either the whole culture or a sorted T cell fraction (not recorded which). As for subset: Tr1-enriched cell product generated in vitro against host alloantigens. The source of these receptors is a human donor in good health.

In its sample, this clonotype was seen once. The chain has TRBV7-2 and TRBJ2-5, with 7 bases aligning to TRBD2. The CDR3 is made up of 14 amino acids. Trimming removed 5 bases from V and 5 bases from J; junction bases left unmatched: 8. Germline assignment: CDR1 SGHTA and CDR2 FQGNSA. The CDR3 sequence is CASSPRTRWETQYF. The CDR3, as DNA: TGTGCCAGCAGCCCCCGGACTAGGTGGGAGACCCAGTACTTC.

Remarks on this clonotype: Relative to the germline gene, one junction end is altered; a read error may explain this. The V gene is TRBV20-1, the J gene TRBJ2-3; TRBD2 matches 11 bases. In germline, CDR1 is DFQATT, CDR2 SNEGSKA (reference sequence). The CDR3 has 15 amino acids. In nucleotides, the CDR3 is TGCGGTGCTGCTCCACTAGCGGGGGTCGCTGATACGCAGTATTTT. As protein: CGAAPLAGVADTQYF.

The chain joins TRBV7-2 to TRBJ2-3, with 11 bases matching TRBD2. Germline values: CDR1 SGHTA, CDR2 FQGNSA. J lost 4 bases, V lost 3 bases, and 6 bases had no gene match. The CDR3 contains 16 residues. Here the CDR3 reads CASSFRLAGRSDTQYF. The DNA for the CDR3 is TGTGCCAGCAGCTTCCGACTAGCGGGGAGATCAGATACGCAGTATTTT.

The chain combines TRBV20-1 with TRBJ2-1; TRBD2 is a possible D gene (6 bases). The V gene lost 1 base and the J gene lost 2 bases, with 12 bases spanning the gap. Per germline, CDR1 DFQATT and CDR2 SNEGSKA (reference sequence). This CDR3 has 15 amino acids. In DNA form, the CDR3 reads TGCAGTGCTAGAGTTGGCGGGGCCACCTACAATGAGCAGTTCTTC. This sequence encodes CSARVGGATYNEQFF.

The chain is built from TRBV12-3 or TRBV12-4 and TRBJ2-3, with D possibly matching TRBD1 (6 bases). The CDR3 length is 15 residues. Trimming stripped 5 bases from V and 4 bases from J, with 16 bases between. The CDR3 spells CASSPNQGLADTQYF. For the CDR3, the DNA is TGTGCCAGCAGTCCCAACCAGGGGCTTGCAGATACGCAGTATTTT.

The J gene is TRBJ1-1, the V gene TRBV29-1; 11 positions match TRBD1. Per the germline V gene, CDR1 is SQVTM and CDR2 is ANQGSEA. This CDR3 comprises 13 residues. V lost 6 bases to trimming and J lost 7 bases; unmatched junction nucleotides: 7. The CDR3 loop reads CSVHGQGAYEAFF. The DNA for the CDR3 is TGCAGCGTGCACGGACAGGGGGCTTATGAAGCTTTCTTT. Complete variable domain (other parts from reference TRBV29-1 and TRBJ1-1): SAVISQKPSRDICQRGTSLTIQCQVDSQVTMMFWYRQQPGQSLTLIATANQGSEATYESGFVIDKFPISRPNLTFSTLTVSNMSPEDSSIYLCSVHGQGAYEAFFGQGTRLTVV.

The chain couples TRBV6-2 or TRBV6-3 to TRBJ1-6; perhaps TRBD1 as D (5 bases). Germline CDR1 reads MNHEY; CDR2 reads SVGEGT. CDR3 length: 15 amino acids. The V and J ends lost 0 bases and 7 bases respectively, with 10 bases between them. CDR3: CASSYSGTLNSPLHF. In DNA form, the CDR3 reads TGTGCCAGCAGTTACTCGGGGACGCTCAATTCACCCCTCCACTTT.

The chain joins TRBV20-1 to TRBJ2-1, with 8 bases that match TRBD1. Trimming at V came to 3 bases and at J to 9 bases, leaving 10 bases not matched to a gene. In germline, CDR1 is DFQATT, CDR2 SNEGSKA (reference sequence). The CDR3 has 14 residues. DNA for the CDR3: TGCAGTGCTAGTGGACAGGGTAATTGGGTTGAGCAGTTCTTC. It encodes CSASGQGNWVEQFF.

The chain uses TRBV29-1 and TRBJ2-7, with no clear D. Trimming pared 4 bases from V and 4 bases from J, leaving 11 bases between. This CDR3 comprises 12 residues. The germline CDR1 and CDR2 sequences are SQVTM and ANQGSEA. This CDR3 reads CSVGQELYEQYF. The CDR3 DNA sequence: TGCAGCGTTGGCCAGGAACTATACGAGCAGTACTTC.

As regards this clonotype: The junction shows a germline mismatch at one end, possibly a read error. This sequence joins TRBV5-1 and TRBJ1-1, with a possible D match to TRBD1 (6 bases). The germline gives CDR1 SGHRS, CDR2 YFSETQ. The CDR3 contains 17 residues. CDR3: CASGLTVLQGGGTEAFF. The CDR3 bases are TGCGCCAGCGGCTTGACGGTTTTACAGGGAGGAGGCACTGAAGCTTTCTTT.

J is TRBJ1-1 and V is TRBV20-1; maybe TRBD1 (6 bases). Germline CDR1 and CDR2: DFQATT and SNEGSKA (reference sequence). This CDR3 is built from 13 residues. Trimming removed 2 bases at V and 5 bases at J, with 12 bases between. Written as DNA, the CDR3 is TGCAGTGCTAGAACAGACAGGAGGACTGAAGCTTTCTTT. Its protein product is CSARTDRRTEAFF.

This chain uses TRBV20-1 with TRBJ2-1; 7 nucleotides agree with TRBD1. The CDR3 has 16 residues. The germline gives CDR1 DFQATT, CDR2 SNEGSKA (reference sequence). The trim removed 0 bases at V and 0 bases at J, leaving 5 bases unmatched. In DNA form, the CDR3 reads TGCAGTGCTAGAGATCCCGGGACAGTCTCCTACAATGAGCAGTTCTTC. Translated, it gives CSARDPGTVSYNEQFF.

The chain has TRBV11-2 and TRBJ2-1, with D tentatively TRBD1 or TRBD2 (5 bases each). The V gene's germline CDR1 is SGHAT and CDR2 FQNNGV. Trimming pared 5 bases from V and 7 bases from J, leaving 15 bases between. CDR3 length: 14 residues. The CDR3 is CASSARGSLNEQFF. CDR3 in DNA: TGTGCCAGCAGCGCCCGGGGCAGCTTGAATGAGCAGTTCTTC. The full variable domain, its missing parts supplied by reference TRBV11-2 and TRBJ2-1, is EAGVAQSPRYKIIEKRQSVAFWCNPISGHATLYWYQQILGQGPKLLIQFQNNGVVDDSQLPKDRFSAERLKGVDSTLKIQPAKLEDSAVYLCASSARGSLNEQFFGPGTRLTVL.

This chain links TRBV6-5 with TRBJ2-7; tentatively, D is TRBD2 (7 bases). Germline V gene lookup returns CDR1 MNHEY and CDR2 SVGAGI. There are 15 residues in the CDR3. V shed 5 bases and J shed 6 bases, with 20 bases lying between them. The CDR3 region is CASSLWGGAAAEQYF. The CDR3 coding sequence is TGTGCCAGCAGTCTCTGGGGGGGGGCAGCGGCCGAGCAGTACTTC.

This clonotype was seen once. This chain links TRBV12-3 or TRBV12-4 with TRBJ1-3; a weak D match, TRBD1 (5 bases). This CDR3 comprises 15 residues. Trimming left V 6 bases short and J 4 bases short, with 16 bases between. The CDR3 DNA reads TGTGCCAGCAGCTCTCAGGGCAGGGTAGGAAACACCATATATTTT. It encodes CASSSQGRVGNTIYF.

The V and J genes are TRBV11-2 and TRBJ2-5, with TRBD2 matching over 8 bases. The length of the CDR3 is 15 residues. The J segment lost 1 base and the V segment lost 1 base, leaving 2 bases of the junction unmatched. Germline V gene sequence: CDR1 SGHAT, CDR2 FQNNGV. CDR3 residues: CASSLAAGAQETQYF. DNA for the CDR3: TGTGCCAGCAGCTTAGCAGCGGGGGCCCAAGAGACCCAGTACTTC.

The rearrangement uses TRBV29-1 and TRBJ1-1; possibly TRBD1 for D (5 bases). V was trimmed by 7 bases and J by 0 bases, leaving 15 bases between them. CDR3 size: 14 residues. Germline lookup yields CDR1 SQVTM and CDR2 ANQGSEA. The CDR3, as DNA: TGCAGCGGGTCAAGGGGAATCATGAACACTGAAGCTTTCTTT. It encodes CSGSRGIMNTEAFF.

In the case of this clonotype: One end of the junction fails to match germline, which may point to a read error. This chain connects TRBV6-2 or TRBV6-3 to TRBJ2-7, with 7 bases matching TRBD1. The CDR3 extends over 16 amino acids. CDR1 and CDR2 (germline): MNHEY, SVGEGT. Here the CDR3 reads CASSREPKTGAVLGDF. The CDR3 DNA reads as TGTGCCAGCAGTCGCGAGCCTAAAACAGGGGCGGTCCTAGGAGACTTC.

The chain employs TRBV6-1 and TRBJ1-5, with 11 bases matching TRBD1. V was clipped by 6 bases and J by 5 bases; unmatched bases: 6. The CDR3 length is 15 residues. The germline V gene encodes CDR1 MNHNS and CDR2 SASEGT. In DNA form, the CDR3 reads TGTGCCAGCAGAAGGGACAGGGGGGAGCATCAGCCCCAGCATTTT. It is translated as CASRRDRGEHQPQHF.

This chain connects TRBV4-1 to TRBJ1-2; TRBD1 might be the D (6 bases). Germline V gives CDR1 MGHRA, CDR2 YSYEKL. The CDR3 length is 15 residues. Trimming took off 0 bases at V and 8 bases at J, with 16 bases between the two ends. Written as DNA, the CDR3 is TGCGCCAGCAGCCAAGAGGGGGCAGGAGGGCCCGGCTACACCTTC. Its protein is CASSQEGAGGPGYTF.

This clonotype was seen a single time. The chain links TRBV7-9 to TRBJ2-3; TRBD1 aligns across 9 bases. Germline V gene data show CDR1 as SEHNR and CDR2 as FQNEAQ (reference sequence). The CDR3 has 15 amino acids. V shed 7 bases and J 2 bases; nucleotides not matched to a gene: 7. CDR3 DNA: TGTGCCAGCAACTTGGGGGACAGGGACACAGATACGCAGTATTTT. Its protein is CASNLGDRDTDTQYF.

Worth noting for this clonotype: One junction end disagrees with the germline gene, perhaps due to a read error. The chain combines TRBV18 with TRBJ2-1, with D tentatively TRBD2 (5 bases). The germline CDR1 and CDR2 sequences are KGHSH and LQKENI. The CDR3 sequence is 13 residues long. The CDR3 region is CASSPPERNEQLF. In DNA, the CDR3 is TGTGCCAGCTCACCACCGGAGCGGAATGAGCAGTTGTTC.

This clonotype was counted only a few times. V and J are TRBV5-1 and TRBJ1-1; TRBD1 might be the D (5 bases). With 0 bases removed from V and 3 bases from J, the gap between germline ends came to 6 bases. Germline assignment: CDR1 SGHRS and CDR2 YFSETQ. CDR3 length: 13 residues. CDR3 residues: CASSLVGDTEAFF. The CDR3 DNA reads as TGCGCCAGCAGCTTGGTAGGGGACACTGAAGCTTTCTTT.

This sequence joins TRBV4-1 and TRBJ2-6, with D perhaps TRBD2 (5 bases). The CDR3 length is 16 residues. V lost 1 base, J lost 0 bases, and 7 bases lay in between. Germline-derived CDR1 and CDR2 are MGHRA and YSYEKL. The CDR3 protein is CASSQGESSGANVLTF. DNA of the CDR3: TGCGCCAGCAGCCAAGGGGAGAGCTCTGGGGCCAACGTCCTGACTTTC.

V usage is TRBV20-1 and J usage is TRBJ2-5; 8 bases agree with TRBD2. The CDR3 is 14 residues long. The V gene end was trimmed by 4 bases and the J gene end by 4 bases; junction bases not matched to a gene: 8. Germline-derived CDR1 and CDR2 are DFQATT and SNEGSKA (reference sequence). The CDR3 bases are TGCAGTGCTAATCCGACTAGCGCGTCAGAGACCCAGTACTTC. Residues: CSANPTSASETQYF.

V and J are TRBV10-3 and TRBJ2-7; TRBD2 matches at 13 bases. With V trimmed by 3 bases and J by 6 bases, 8 bases remained unmatched. CDR1 is ENHRY, CDR2 SYGVKD, per germline. The CDR3 is 16 residues long. This chain's CDR3 is CAISERTSGGHSEQYF. CDR3 bases: TGTGCCATCAGTGAACGGACTAGCGGGGGCCACTCCGAGCAGTACTTC.

The chain combines TRBV12-3 or TRBV12-4 with TRBJ1-5; no definite D call. The CDR3 extends over 13 amino acids. V lost 0 bases and J 4 bases, leaving 4 bases between the germline ends. CDR3 region: CASSLAGNQPQHF. CDR3 DNA: TGTGCCAGCAGTTTAGCAGGGAATCAGCCCCAGCATTTT.

The V gene is TRBV5-1, the J gene TRBJ2-2; TRBD1 aligns across 9 bases. Looked up from germline, CDR1 is SGHRS and CDR2 is YFSETQ. The V and J ends lost 0 bases and 4 bases, in that order; junction bases with no gene match: 10. CDR3 length equals 18 residues. The CDR3 bases are TGCGCCAGCAGCTTGGCCCCCCCTACAGGGGGCAGCACCGGGGAGCTGTTTTTT. As protein: CASSLAPPTGGSTGELFF.

This clonotype is medium-sized in the sample. The chain couples TRBV20-1 to TRBJ2-3, with 11 bases fitting TRBD2. Germline CDR1 and CDR2: DFQATT and SNEGSKA (reference sequence). CDR3 length equals 16 residues. The ends lost 3 bases at V and 5 bases at J; junction bases unmatched: 10. CDR3 in amino acids: CSASYNSGGAEDTQYF. The CDR3 DNA follows: TGCAGTGCTAGCTACAATAGCGGGGGGGCCGAAGATACGCAGTATTTT.

The rearrangement links TRBV2 to TRBJ1-5; D is ambiguous. V was clipped by 2 bases and J by 4 bases, with 12 bases between them. The CDR3 is 15 residues long. CDR1 and CDR2 (germline): SNHLY, FYNNEI. The CDR3 sequence is CASSEMARSNQPQHF. For the CDR3, the DNA is TGTGCCAGCAGTGAAATGGCCAGGTCGAATCAGCCCCAGCATTTT.